The rows below give T cell receptor beta chains drawn from one sample of a study of identical twins. TCRdb ran MiXCR on the 5' RACE reads and lists one entry per CDR3 protein. This sample has 500,000 to 650,000 distinct CDR3 sequences, with 20% to 25% found just once. The same data also contributed to another study, on yellow fever vaccine responses in identical twins.

Sequencing input: CD4+ T cells sorted from blood. The receptors were gathered from a woman aged 18-29 years in good health. Both conserved end residues are part of each CDR3. Fields, in order: D gene, V gene, J gene, clone size, CDR3 DNA, CDR3 protein. A D gene is named only where the DNA matches it firmly. Not all rows give a size; the values are once, few, many and, for expanded clones, a class.

d_gene: TRBD2
v_gene: TRBV7-9
j_gene: TRBJ2-1
abundance: -
CDR3nt: TGTGCCAGCAGCGCCTGGACTAGCGGGGGGATCTACAATGAGCAGTTCTTC
CDR3aa: CASSAWTSGGIYNEQFF

d_gene: TRBD1
v_gene: TRBV20-1
j_gene: TRBJ2-2
abundance: -
CDR3nt: TGCAGTGCTAGAGATTCGGGACAGGGGCACACCGGGGAGCTGTTTTTT
CDR3aa: CSARDSGQGHTGELFF

d_gene: TRBD2
v_gene: TRBV4-2
j_gene: TRBJ2-2
abundance: -
CDR3nt: TGTGCCAGCAGCCCAGCGGGACGGACCGGGGAGCTGTTTTTT
CDR3aa: CASSPAGRTGELFF

d_gene: -
v_gene: TRBV7-2
j_gene: TRBJ2-4
abundance: few
CDR3nt: TGTGCCAGCAGCCCCTCGCCTTCGAACATTCAGTACTTC
CDR3aa: CASSPSPSNIQYF

d_gene: -
v_gene: TRBV20-1
j_gene: TRBJ2-3
abundance: -
CDR3nt: TGCAGTCTCACCGGGACGGAAAGCACAGATACGCAGTATTTT
CDR3aa: CSLTGTESTDTQYF

d_gene: TRBD2
v_gene: TRBV5-1
j_gene: TRBJ2-7
abundance: few
CDR3nt: TGCGCCAGCAGCTTTTGGACTAGCTCCTACGAGCAGTACTTC
CDR3aa: CASSFWTSSYEQYF

d_gene: TRBD1
v_gene: TRBV29-1
j_gene: TRBJ1-1
abundance: -
CDR3nt: TGCAGCGTTTCCGCCGGGACAGGGAACACTGAAGCTTTCTTT
CDR3aa: CSVSAGTGNTEAFF

d_gene: -
v_gene: TRBV6-2/TRBV6-3
j_gene: TRBJ2-6
abundance: -
CDR3nt: TGTGCCAGCAGTTATTATGTCTCTGGGGCCAACGTCCTGACTTTC
CDR3aa: CASSYYVSGANVLTF

d_gene: -
v_gene: TRBV11-1
j_gene: TRBJ2-1
abundance: few
CDR3nt: TGTGCCAGCAGCTACACACAGTACAATGAGCAGTTCTTC
CDR3aa: CASSYTQYNEQFF

d_gene: -
v_gene: TRBV5-1
j_gene: TRBJ2-6
abundance: -
CDR3nt: TGCGCCAGCAGCCCAGGACGTCTCTTGGGGGCCAACGTCCTGACTTTC
CDR3aa: CASSPGRLLGANVLTF

d_gene: -
v_gene: TRBV25-1
j_gene: TRBJ1-2
abundance: -
CDR3nt: TGTGCCAGCAGTGAATTCGGATACTATGGCTACACCTTC
CDR3aa: CASSEFGYYGYTF

d_gene: TRBD1
v_gene: TRBV5-1
j_gene: TRBJ2-4
abundance: many
CDR3nt: TGCGCCAGCAGCTTGGCCGGGACAGCCGGGAAAAACATTCAGTACTTC
CDR3aa: CASSLAGTAGKNIQYF

d_gene: -
v_gene: TRBV10-2
j_gene: TRBJ2-2
abundance: few
CDR3nt: TGCGCCAGCAGTGCTCAGTTGGGCAACACCGGGGAGCTGTTTTTT
CDR3aa: CASSAQLGNTGELFF

d_gene: TRBD2
v_gene: TRBV6-1
j_gene: TRBJ2-3
abundance: few
CDR3nt: TGTGCCAGCAGGTCAGCGGGAGTTATAGATACGCAGTATTTT
CDR3aa: CASRSAGVIDTQYF

d_gene: TRBD1
v_gene: TRBV28
j_gene: TRBJ2-1
abundance: few
CDR3nt: TGTGCCAGCAGTTTATCGTGGGGACAGGGGGCCAATGAGCAGTTCTTC
CDR3aa: CASSLSWGQGANEQFF

d_gene: TRBD2
v_gene: TRBV10-3
j_gene: TRBJ2-7
abundance: -
CDR3nt: TGTGCCATCAGGGCGACTAGCGGGACCTCCTACGAGCAGTACTTC
CDR3aa: CAIRATSGTSYEQYF

d_gene: -
v_gene: TRBV28
j_gene: TRBJ2-1
abundance: -
CDR3nt: TGTGCCAGCAGTTTACACGGCGGAACCACCTACAATGAGCAGTTCTTC
CDR3aa: CASSLHGGTTYNEQFF

d_gene: -
v_gene: TRBV18
j_gene: TRBJ2-6
abundance: -
CDR3nt: TGTGCCAGCTCACCCGACGGGGCTGGGGCCAACGTCCTGACTTTC
CDR3aa: CASSPDGAGANVLTF

d_gene: TRBD1
v_gene: TRBV3-1
j_gene: TRBJ2-3
abundance: once
CDR3nt: TGTGCCAGCAGACAAGCAGACAGGGGATGGGGAGATACGCAGTATTTT
CDR3aa: CASRQADRGWGDTQYF

d_gene: TRBD1
v_gene: TRBV27
j_gene: TRBJ1-5
abundance: -
CDR3nt: TGTGCCAGCAGTTTACACATCGGGACAGGGGTTCAGCCCCAGCATTTT
CDR3aa: CASSLHIGTGVQPQHF

d_gene: -
v_gene: TRBV20-1
j_gene: TRBJ2-3
abundance: few
CDR3nt: TGCAGTGCTAGAGATCTCGCGGTTTGGGGAGATACGCAGTATTTT
CDR3aa: CSARDLAVWGDTQYF

d_gene: TRBD2
v_gene: TRBV5-1
j_gene: TRBJ2-1
abundance: few
CDR3nt: TGCGCCAGCAGCCCTGGACTAGCGACGTCACCGTTCTTC
CDR3aa: CASSPGLATSPFF